These T cell receptor beta chains were read from a single sample in a study of shared clonotypes between healthy human individuals. The protocol was immunoSEQ multiplex PCR, while the TCRdb copy is restricted to in-frame clones and leaves out a portion. The sample consists of about 600,000 clones, about 95% of them appearing once. Material for sequencing was naive CD8+ T cells sorted from blood. The receptors come from a woman aged 25 to 45 in good health. Both conserved end residues are part of each CDR3. D genes are given only for firm matches. Clone sizes are given selectively: once, few, many, or a class where the clone is expanded.

>.|TRBD2|TRBV19|TRBJ2-1
CASSIGIYSGRAQNEQFF
TGTGCCAGTAGTATAGGGATCTATAGCGGGAGGGCTCAAAATGAGCAGTTCTTC
>.|.|TRBV10-3|TRBJ1-1
CAISPEGGRDTEAFF
TGTGCCATCAGTCCTGAGGGAGGGCGCGACACTGAAGCTTTCTTT
>.|.|TRBV7-6|TRBJ2-7
CASSTGRTGSSYEQYF
TGTGCCAGCAGCACAGGCCGAACAGGGAGCTCCTACGAGCAGTACTTC
>.|TRBD2|TRBV19|TRBJ2-1
CATRLAGGVNEQFF
TGTGCCACGCGACTAGCGGGAGGCGTCAATGAGCAGTTCTTC
>.|.|TRBV5-4|TRBJ2-7
CASSLVQGLEQYF
TGTGCCAGCAGCTTGGTGCAGGGGCTCGAGCAGTACTTC
>.|.|TRBV27|TRBJ2-7
CASSFAGSSYEQYF
TGTGCCAGCAGTTTCGCCGGGTCCTCCTACGAGCAGTACTTC
>.|.|TRBV28|TRBJ2-7
CASSLISLSYEQYF
TGTGCCAGCAGTTTAATTTCGCTTTCCTACGAGCAGTACTTC
>.|.|TRBV5-5|TRBJ2-7
CASSLSPYATYEQYF
TGTGCCAGCAGCTTGTCCCCGTACGCGACCTACGAGCAGTACTTC
>.|.|TRBV18|TRBJ2-7
CASCGGYAPHEQYF
TGTGCCAGCTGCGGCGGGTATGCCCCCCACGAGCAGTACTTC
>once|TRBD1|TRBV15|TRBJ2-7
CATSSRTGDDEQYF
TGTGCCACCAGCAGCCGGACAGGGGACGACGAGCAGTACTTC
>.|TRBD1|TRBV9|TRBJ1-1
CASSGQGSYAEAFF
TGTGCCAGCAGCGGACAGGGTTCGTACGCTGAAGCTTTCTTT
>.|TRBD2|TRBV6-6|TRBJ2-7
CASRTATSGTYEQYF
TGTGCCAGCAGAACCGCTACTAGCGGCACCTACGAGCAGTACTTC
>.|TRBD2|TRBV6-5|TRBJ2-1
CASSYSPGTSDNEQFF
TGTGCCAGCAGTTACTCGCCCGGGACTAGCGACAATGAGCAGTTCTTC
>.|.|TRBV11-2|TRBJ2-7
CASSPRAQTPYEQYF
TGTGCCAGCAGCCCACGGGCCCAGACCCCCTACGAGCAGTACTTC
>.|.|TRBV2|TRBJ1-1
CASTDTANTEAFF
TGTGCCAGCACCGATACAGCGAACACTGAAGCTTTCTTT
>.|.|TRBV10-2|TRBJ2-7
CASRGEVDFEQYF
TGCGCCAGCAGAGGGGAGGTCGATTTCGAGCAGTACTTC
>.|TRBD2|TRBV7-9|TRBJ2-3
CASSIREGSGRGFDTQYF
TGTGCCAGCAGCATAAGGGAGGGTAGCGGGAGAGGCTTTGATACGCAGTATTTT
>.|.|TRBV10-1|TRBJ2-7
CASSHSQGDEQYF
TGCGCCAGCAGCCACAGCCAAGGTGACGAGCAGTACTTC
>.|.|TRBV27|TRBJ2-3
CASSPYSTDTQYF
TGTGCCAGCAGTCCCTATAGCACAGATACGCAGTATTTT
>.|TRBD1|TRBV5-1|TRBJ1-1
CASSLSDREVGANTEAFF
TGCGCCAGCAGCTTGTCCGACAGGGAAGTGGGCGCGAACACTGAAGCTTTCTTT
>.|.|TRBV27|TRBJ1-5
CASSLAGAGNQPQHF
TGTGCCAGCAGCCTGGCGGGGGCAGGAAATCAGCCCCAGCATTTT